Presented here are 27 T cell receptor beta chains from one specimen sequenced in a study of glioma-infiltrating T cells after dendritic cell vaccination. Time point of the sample: after dendritic cell vaccination, including at tumor progression/relapse. Method: immunoSEQ multiplex PCR; TCRdb's copy keeps in-frame clones and lacks some. The sample carries tens of thousands of clones, about 85% recorded once. The source was blood, collected after dendritic cell vaccination. Every receptor here comes from a human donor with glioblastoma.

The gene calls are TRBV9 and TRBJ2-1, with D uncertain. Germline CDR1 is SGDLS and CDR2 is YYNGEE. The CDR3 sequence is 14 residues long. The V gene lost 0 bases and the J gene lost 5 bases, with 9 bases spanning the gap. CDR3 protein: CASSVGGTNNEQFF. As DNA, the CDR3 is TGTGCCAGCAGCGTAGGAGGTACAAACAATGAGCAGTTCTTC.

This rearrangement joins TRBV5-1 to TRBJ2-7; the D is unclear. The length of the CDR3 is 15 residues. Trimming stripped 2 bases from V and 2 bases from J, with 14 bases between. Germline V gene lookup returns CDR1 SGHRS and CDR2 YFSETQ. CDR3: CASSFFEVGPYEQYF. The CDR3 bases are TGCGCCAGCAGCTTTTTCGAGGTAGGCCCCTACGAGCAGTACTTC.

This chain uses TRBV11-2 with TRBJ2-5, with D possibly being TRBD2 (6 bases). The length of the CDR3 is 17 residues. V dropped 6 bases and J dropped 5 bases, with 25 bases sitting between them. Germline assignment: CDR1 SGHAT and CDR2 FQNNGV. The CDR3 reads CASSPPGLQYGGETQYF. CDR3 sequence (DNA): TGTGCCAGCAGTCCTCCGGGACTTCAATACGGCGGGGAGACCCAGTACTTC.

Note on this clone: The junction does not match germline at one end; this may be a read error. The chain recombines TRBV6-1 with TRBJ2-7; no clear D. This CDR3 has 14 amino acids. Germline V lookup: CDR1 MNHNS, CDR2 SASEGT. Written as DNA, the CDR3 is TGTGCCAGCGGTGAGTCCACCCTGAACTGGGAGCAGTACTTC. This encodes CASGESTLNWEQYF.

The V call is TRBV14, the J call TRBJ1-6; TRBD1 agrees at 7 bases. J gave up 5 bases and V 2 bases, and 6 bases lay outside the gene matches. There are 16 residues in the CDR3. The germline gives CDR1 SGHDN, CDR2 FVKESK. CDR3 sequence reads: CASSQSGQANNSPLHF. CDR3 in DNA: TGTGCCAGCAGCCAATCAGGACAGGCGAATAATTCACCCCTCCACTTT.

The chain couples TRBV28 to TRBJ2-5; D uncertain. The CDR3 has 14 amino acids. CDR1 MDHEN and CDR2 SYDVKM come from the germline V gene. Trimming removed 5 bases from V and 4 bases from J, with 14 bases in between. This CDR3 is CASSGAAIPETQYF. Written as DNA, the CDR3 is TGTGCCAGCAGTGGTGCGGCTATCCCAGAGACCCAGTACTTC.

The chain uses TRBV11-2 and TRBJ2-2; D is undetermined. Germline V CDR1 and CDR2: SGHAT, FQNNGV. V dropped 6 bases and J dropped 1 base, with 12 bases sitting between them. This CDR3 has 15 amino acids. CDR3 residues: CASRIPGRNTGELFF. In DNA, the CDR3 is TGTGCCAGCAGGATCCCAGGCAGGAACACCGGGGAGCTGTTTTTT.

V usage is TRBV5-5 and J usage is TRBJ1-5; 7 bases align to TRBD1. CDR1 and CDR2 from the germline V gene are SGHKS and YYEKEE (reference sequence). CDR3 length: 17 amino acids. The junction had 12 bases not matched to a gene; V was cut back by 2 bases and J by 4 bases. The CDR3 is CASSFDLWDSANQPQHF. The CDR3 bases are TGTGCCAGCAGCTTCGACCTATGGGACAGTGCTAATCAGCCCCAGCATTTT. Using reference TRBV5-5 and TRBJ1-5 for the parts outside the CDR3, the full variable domain is DAGVTQSPTHLIKTRGQQVTLRCSPISGHKSVSWYQQVLGQGPQFIFQYYEKEERGRGNFPDRFSARQFPNYSSELNVNALLLGDSALYLCASSFDLWDSANQPQHFGDGTRLSIL.

The chain is built from TRBV5-6 and TRBJ2-3; a possible D gene is TRBD1 (5 bases). The germline V and J ends were trimmed by 0 bases and 6 bases, with 14 bases remaining between them. Germline V gene lookup returns CDR1 SGHDT and CDR2 YYEEEE. The CDR3 has 15 amino acids. CDR3 in DNA: TGTGCCAGCAGCTTGGTTGGGGCGCGGCGGGATACGCAGTATTTT. The encoded protein is CASSLVGARRDTQYF.

V gene TRBV7-2 combines with J gene TRBJ2-7; the D gene is possibly TRBD1 (5 bases). CDR1 and CDR2 from the germline V gene are SGHTA and FQGNSA. CDR3 length: 15 residues. Between the trimmed V and J ends, which lost 1 base and 5 bases, there was a span of 15 bases. DNA of the CDR3: TGTGCCAGCAGCTTAGTTGGCCCTAGGGGCAACGAGCAGTACTTC. Translating it yields CASSLVGPRGNEQYF.

This clone was detected only a few times. The chain combines TRBV27 with TRBJ2-1; the match to TRBD2 covers 8 bases. This CDR3 has 16 residues. Germline-derived CDR1 and CDR2 are MNHEY and SMNVEV (reference sequence). J was trimmed by 6 bases and V by 6 bases; bases with no gene match: 13. The CDR3 coding sequence is TGTGCCAGCAGCTCCCCCGGGACTAGAGTTTTCAATGAGCAGTTCTTC. It yields the protein CASSSPGTRVFNEQFF.

The chain recombines TRBV18 with TRBJ1-2; 7 bases line up with TRBD1. This CDR3 region has 13 residues. The V and J ends lost 2 bases and 7 bases, in that order; junction bases with no gene match: 4. The V gene's germline CDR1 is KGHSH and CDR2 LQKENI. The DNA for the CDR3 is TGTGCCAGCTCACCAGGACAGGCGGGTGGCTACACCTTC. This translates into CASSPGQAGGYTF.

The CDR3 sequence: CSVEVQGLRTQYF. The CDR3 DNA is TGCAGCGTTGAAGTCCAGGGGTTGAGAACGCAGTATTTT. The rearrangement uses TRBV29-1 and TRBJ2-3; D is possibly TRBD1 (6 bases). Looked up from germline, CDR1 is SQVTM and CDR2 is ANQGSEA. Between the trimmed V and J ends, which lost 1 base and 9 bases, there was a span of 14 bases. The CDR3 is 13 residues long.

The gene calls are TRBV9 and TRBJ2-5, with 11 bases fitting TRBD2. From germline, CDR1 is SGDLS and CDR2 YYNGEE. The CDR3 loop spans 18 amino acids. V gave up 0 bases and J gave up 2 bases; unmatched junction bases: 9. The CDR3 DNA is TGTGCCAGCAGCGTAGTGGCTAGCGGGGGGCCATTGCAAGAGACCCAGTACTTC. It specifies CASSVVASGGPLQETQYF.

This sequence joins TRBV19 and TRBJ1-2; D is undetermined. CDR1 LNHDA and CDR2 SQIVND come from the germline V gene (reference sequence). There are 15 residues in the CDR3. The V gene lost 1 base and the J gene lost 2 bases, with 11 bases spanning the gap. CDR3 nucleotides: TGTGCCAGTAGTATAGCCGCGGGTTCCAACTATGGCTACACCTTC. This translates into CASSIAAGSNYGYTF.

The chain is built from TRBV27 and TRBJ2-5; the D is unclear. The CDR3 runs 13 residues. Looked up from germline, CDR1 is MNHEY and CDR2 is SMNVEV (reference sequence). Deletions cut 2 bases from V and 1 base from J, with 5 bases between. CDR3 amino acids: CASSLPSQETQYF. CDR3 DNA sequence: TGTGCCAGCAGTTTACCCAGCCAAGAGACCCAGTACTTC.

The genes are TRBV7-9 and TRBJ2-2; the match to TRBD1 covers 10 bases. Germline assignment: CDR1 SEHNR and CDR2 FQNEAQ (reference sequence). This CDR3 has 15 amino acids. The V and J ends lost 8 bases and 3 bases, in that order; junction bases with no gene match: 6. This CDR3 reads CASDKGTGDTGELFF. The CDR3 bases are TGTGCCAGCGACAAAGGGACAGGGGACACCGGGGAGCTGTTTTTT. Full variable domain (outside the CDR3, taken from reference TRBV7-9 and TRBJ2-2): DTGVSQNPRHKITKRGQNVTFRCDPISEHNRLYWYRQTLGQGPEFLTYFQNEAQLEKSRLLSDRFSAERPKGSFSTLEIQRTEQGDSAMYLCASDKGTGDTGELFFGEGSRLTVL.

The rearrangement links TRBV7-3 to TRBJ2-3, with 10 bases identical to TRBD1. The CDR3 runs 16 residues. In germline, CDR1 is SGHTA, CDR2 FQGTGA. V lost 0 bases, J lost 4 bases, and 4 bases stayed unmatched. The CDR3 DNA reads as TGTGCCAGCAGCTTAACGAGGGACAGGGGCGCAGATACGCAGTATTTT. The encoded protein is CASSLTRDRGADTQYF. The whole variable domain, filled in from reference TRBV7-3 and TRBJ2-3, reads GAGVSQTPSNKVTEKGKYVELRCDPISGHTALYWYRQSLGQGPEFLIYFQGTGAADDSGLPNDRFFAVRPEGSVSTLKIQRTERGDSAVYLCASSLTRDRGADTQYFGPGTRLTVL.

The chain employs TRBV15 and TRBJ1-1; D is ambiguous. The CDR3 consists of 11 residues. V was shortened by 8 bases and J by 1 base, with 5 bases between the two germline ends. In germline, CDR1 is LNHNV, CDR2 YYDKDF (reference sequence). CDR3 region: CATRENTEAFF. The CDR3 region has the DNA TGTGCCACCCGGGAGAACACTGAAGCTTTCTTT.

CDR3 residues: CASRFGLAGGAQYF. The DNA of the CDR3 is TGTGCCAGCAGATTTGGACTAGCGGGAGGGGCCCAGTACTTC. The chain has TRBV7-2 and TRBJ2-5; the match to TRBD2 covers 15 bases. Losses at the gene ends were 6 bases for V and 9 bases for J; bases not matched to a gene: 5. This CDR3 spans 14 amino acids. CDR1 and CDR2 (germline): SGHTA, FQGNSA.

The rearrangement links TRBV11-2 to TRBJ2-3; 11 bases agree with TRBD2. Per germline, CDR1 SGHAT and CDR2 FQNNGV. J was trimmed by 4 bases and V by 1 base; bases with no gene match: 4. The CDR3 spans 16 residues. This CDR3 reads CASSLVSGRDSDTQYF. The CDR3 DNA reads TGTGCCAGCAGCTTAGTTAGCGGGAGGGACTCAGATACGCAGTATTTT.

The DNA of the CDR3 is TGTGCCAGCCATGACAGGAGCGACTCCTACGAGCAGTACTTC. As protein: CASHDRSDSYEQYF. The chain carries TRBV25-1 and TRBJ2-7; D may be TRBD1 (6 bases). The CDR3 is 14 amino acids. Germline V gene sequence: CDR1 MGHDK, CDR2 SYGVNS. V lost 8 bases and J 0 bases, leaving 14 bases between the germline ends.

This rearrangement joins TRBV6-1 to TRBJ1-2; D ambiguous. Germline assignment: CDR1 MNHNS and CDR2 SASEGT. Trimming took 3 bases from V and 4 from J, leaving 12 bases between them. CDR3 size: 14 residues. CDR3 DNA: TGTGCCAGCAGTGATGGGTCGGAGCGCTATGGCTACACCTTC. Protein: CASSDGSERYGYTF.

This sequence joins TRBV6-6 and TRBJ2-1, with 7 bases fitting TRBD1. J lost 2 bases, V lost 6 bases, and 10 bases had no gene match. There are 16 residues in the CDR3. Germline V gene lookup returns CDR1 MNHNY and CDR2 SVGAGI (reference sequence). Here the CDR3 reads CASSRTTGAPYNEQFF. The CDR3 coding sequence is TGTGCCAGCAGCCGAACAACAGGGGCCCCCTACAATGAGCAGTTCTTC.

The chain couples TRBV5-6 to TRBJ1-2, with D perhaps TRBD1 (5 bases). V lost 0 bases to trimming and J lost 3 bases, with 12 bases between them. The germline gives CDR1 SGHDT, CDR2 YYEEEE. This CDR3 region has 15 residues. Here the CDR3 DNA reads TGTGCCAGCAGCTTGGGTCAGGGCCCCTACTATGGCTACACCTTC. This encodes CASSLGQGPYYGYTF.

The CDR3 DNA follows: TGTGCCAGCAGTGCCAGACAGGGGGCGGACGAGCAGTACTTC. It specifies CASSARQGADEQYF. The chain uses TRBV2 and TRBJ2-7, with 10 bases fitting TRBD1. This CDR3 is built from 14 residues. Trimming took 4 bases from V and 5 from J; bases not matched to a gene: 5. In germline, CDR1 is SNHLY, CDR2 FYNNEI.

This rearrangement joins TRBV29-1 to TRBJ1-4; no clear D gene. The CDR3 sequence is 14 residues long. Looked up from germline, CDR1 is SQVTM and CDR2 is ANQGSEA. Trimming cost V 7 bases and J 2 bases, with 14 bases left between them. This chain's CDR3 is CSALGAATNEKLFF. CDR3 nucleotide sequence: TGCAGCGCCCTTGGAGCCGCCACTAATGAAAAACTGTTTTTT.